The text below deals with one T cell receptor (beta chain). No antigen is known for it. The data originate from a study of T cell responses to AZD1222 COVID-19 vaccine. Study observations and caveats: Increased Spike-specific TCR breadth and depth were observed after two AZD1222 doses. Distributed over spike, vaccine-associated CD4 TCRs predominated at 160-218 and 743-854. Just a handful of people given AZD1222 tested seropositive at baseline.

Method: immunoSEQ multiplex PCR; TCRdb's copy keeps in-frame clones and lacks some. The table lists roughly 78,000 clones, roughly 80% of them singletons, with 2.9% in the top ten. The V end lost 3 bases, the J end lost 0 bases, and 6 bases lay between the germline ends. The CDR3 spans 14 residues. Per germline, CDR1 MGHDK and CDR2 SYGVNS. The V and J genes are TRBV25-1 and TRBJ2-1; no clear D. This specimen was peripheral blood, taken on day 0 of AZD1222 vaccination. The sequence was collected from an adult in good health. The DNA of the CDR3 is TGTGCCAGCAGTGACGACCTCTCCTACAATGAGCAGTTCTTC. This gives the protein CASSDDLSYNEQFF.